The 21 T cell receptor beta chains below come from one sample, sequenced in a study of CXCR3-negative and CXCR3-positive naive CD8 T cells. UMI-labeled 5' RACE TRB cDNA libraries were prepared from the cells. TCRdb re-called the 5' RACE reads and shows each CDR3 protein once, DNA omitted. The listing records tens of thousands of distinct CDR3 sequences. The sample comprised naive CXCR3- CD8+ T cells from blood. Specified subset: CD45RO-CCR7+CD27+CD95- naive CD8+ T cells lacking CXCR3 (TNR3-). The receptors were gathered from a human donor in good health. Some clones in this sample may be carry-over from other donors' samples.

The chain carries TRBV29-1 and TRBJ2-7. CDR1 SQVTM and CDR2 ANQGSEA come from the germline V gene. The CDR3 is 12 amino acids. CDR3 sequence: CSVEAADYEQYF.

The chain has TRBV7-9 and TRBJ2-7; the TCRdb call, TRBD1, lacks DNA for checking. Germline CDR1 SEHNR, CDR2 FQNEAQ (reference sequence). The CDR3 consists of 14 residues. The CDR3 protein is CASSSRDHPYEQYF.

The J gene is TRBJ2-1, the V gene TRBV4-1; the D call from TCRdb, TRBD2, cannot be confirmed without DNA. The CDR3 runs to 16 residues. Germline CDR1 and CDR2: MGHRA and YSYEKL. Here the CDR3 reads CASSQEQGTGGFEQFF.

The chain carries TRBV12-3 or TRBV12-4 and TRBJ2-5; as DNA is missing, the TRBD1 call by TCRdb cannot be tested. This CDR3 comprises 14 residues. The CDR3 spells CASRPGQGGETQYF.

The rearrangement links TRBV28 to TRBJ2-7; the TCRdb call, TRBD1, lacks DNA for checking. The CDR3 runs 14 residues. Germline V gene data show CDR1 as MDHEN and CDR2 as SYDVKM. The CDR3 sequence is CASSLQRRVYEQYF.

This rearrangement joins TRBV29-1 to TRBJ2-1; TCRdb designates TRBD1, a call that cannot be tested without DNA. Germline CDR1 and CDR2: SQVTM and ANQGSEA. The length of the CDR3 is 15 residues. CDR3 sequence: CSVEDPEKGDNEQFF.

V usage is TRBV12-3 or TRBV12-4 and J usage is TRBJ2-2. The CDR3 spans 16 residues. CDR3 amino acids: CASSLGITADTGELFF.

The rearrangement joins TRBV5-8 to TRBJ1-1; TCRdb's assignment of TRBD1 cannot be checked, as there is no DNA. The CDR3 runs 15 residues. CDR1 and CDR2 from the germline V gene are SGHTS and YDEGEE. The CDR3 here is CASSAGYFLNTEAFF.

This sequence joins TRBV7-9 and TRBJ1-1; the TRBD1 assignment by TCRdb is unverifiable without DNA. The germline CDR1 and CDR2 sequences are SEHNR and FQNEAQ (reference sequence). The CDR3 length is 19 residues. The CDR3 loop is CASRLNEYKLGTGIAEAFF.

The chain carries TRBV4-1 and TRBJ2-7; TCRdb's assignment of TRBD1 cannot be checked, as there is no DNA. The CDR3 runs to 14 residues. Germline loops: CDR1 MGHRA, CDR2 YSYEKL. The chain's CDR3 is CASSQGPRDYEQYF.

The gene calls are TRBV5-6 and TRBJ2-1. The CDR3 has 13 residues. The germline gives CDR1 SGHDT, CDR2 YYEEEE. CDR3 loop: CASSLAAKSEQFF.

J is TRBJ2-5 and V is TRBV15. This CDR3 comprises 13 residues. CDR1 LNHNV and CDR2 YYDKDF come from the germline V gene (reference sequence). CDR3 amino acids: CATSKAVQETQYF. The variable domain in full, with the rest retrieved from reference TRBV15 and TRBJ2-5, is DAMVIQNPRYQVTQFGKPVTLSCSQTLNHNVMYWYQQKSSQAPKLLFHYYDKDFNNEADTPDNFQSRRPNTSFCFLDIRSPGLGDTAMYLCATSKAVQETQYFGPGTRLLVL.

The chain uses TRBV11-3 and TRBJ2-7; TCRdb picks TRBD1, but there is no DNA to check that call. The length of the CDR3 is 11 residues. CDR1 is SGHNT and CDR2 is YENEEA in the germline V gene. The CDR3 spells CASSRGAEQYF.

This CDR3 reads CASSVAPQGYEQYF. J is TRBJ2-7 and V is TRBV9; TCRdb selects TRBD1, and the lack of DNA leaves this call unchecked. This CDR3 contains 14 residues. The germline CDR1 and CDR2 sequences are SGDLS and YYNGEE.

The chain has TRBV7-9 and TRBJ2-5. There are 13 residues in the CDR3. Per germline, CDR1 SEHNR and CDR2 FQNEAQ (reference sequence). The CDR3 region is CASSLVEQETQYF.

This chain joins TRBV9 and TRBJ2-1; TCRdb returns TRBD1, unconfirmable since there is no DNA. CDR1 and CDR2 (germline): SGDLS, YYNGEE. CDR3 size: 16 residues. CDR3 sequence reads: CASSQPGRARGLEQFF.

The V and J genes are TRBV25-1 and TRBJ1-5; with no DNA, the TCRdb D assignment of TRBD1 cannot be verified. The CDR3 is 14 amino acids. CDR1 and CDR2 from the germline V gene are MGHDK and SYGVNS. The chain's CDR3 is CASSTGWDNQPQHF.

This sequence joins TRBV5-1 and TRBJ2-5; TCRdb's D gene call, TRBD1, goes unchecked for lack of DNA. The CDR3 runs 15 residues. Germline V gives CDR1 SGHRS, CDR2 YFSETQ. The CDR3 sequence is CASSLVGGQKETQYF. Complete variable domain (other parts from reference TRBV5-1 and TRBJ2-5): KAGVTQTPRYLIKTRGQQVTLSCSPISGHRSVSWYQQTPGQGLQFLFEYFSETQRNKGNFPGRFSGRQFSNSRSEMNVSTLELGDSALYLCASSLVGGQKETQYFGPGTRLLVL.

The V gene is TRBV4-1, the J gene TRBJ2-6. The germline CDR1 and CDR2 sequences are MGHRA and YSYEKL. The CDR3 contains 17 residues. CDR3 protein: CASSQEVVSSGANVLTF.

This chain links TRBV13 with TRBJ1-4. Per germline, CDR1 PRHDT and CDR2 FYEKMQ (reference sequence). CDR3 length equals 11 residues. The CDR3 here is CASSLEEKLFF.

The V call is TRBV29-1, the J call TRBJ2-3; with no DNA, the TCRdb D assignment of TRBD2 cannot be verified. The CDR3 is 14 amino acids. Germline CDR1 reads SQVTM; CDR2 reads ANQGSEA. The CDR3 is CSVVPSGRADTQYF.